Presented here are 28 T cell receptor beta chains from one specimen sequenced in a study of human T cells and chemical hapten exposure (dated by TCRdb to the early 2020s). Library generation was performed with RACE. Sequencing instrument: NextSeq 500. Clones were called with MiXCR by TCRdb after fastp trimmed the public reads at Q25, and only in-frame beta chains were retained. Records with the same CDR3 protein are collapsed into one entry carrying the most frequent genes and DNA. In all, the sample holds about 37,000 distinct CDR3 sequences, and 5.5% of those were seen once. The ten largest clones take up roughly 12% of the sample. The time point label on this specimen signifies: healthy volunteer bleed at 6 weeks. Total RNA was extracted from unfractionated whole blood that had been collected in Tempus Blood RNA tubes. Sequencing was done on a sample of whole blood. Source of these receptors: a human donor in good health. Some clones in this sample may be carry-over from other donors' samples.

The table lists this clonotype with many counts. The chain combines TRBV5-1 with TRBJ2-3; 13 bases agree with TRBD2. CDR3 length: 17 residues. V lost 4 bases, J lost 0 bases, and 5 bases stayed unmatched. Germline lookup yields CDR1 SGHRS and CDR2 YFSETQ. In DNA form, the CDR3 reads TGCGCCAGCAGCCCCGGACTAGCGGGAGTCAGCACAGATACGCAGTATTTT. Its protein product is CASSPGLAGVSTDTQYF.

This clonotype was observed a few times. The chain employs TRBV20-1 and TRBJ1-5; D may be TRBD1 (5 bases). The germline gives CDR1 DFQATT, CDR2 SNEGSKA (reference sequence). The CDR3 consists of 13 residues. The V and J ends lost 4 bases and 7 bases respectively, with 14 bases between them. The chain's CDR3 is CSAKTTWGQPQHF. In DNA form, the CDR3 reads TGCAGTGCTAAAACCACCTGGGGGCAGCCCCAGCATTTT.

This clonotype was seen many times. The V call is TRBV5-6, the J call TRBJ1-6; D not certain. Deletions cut 3 bases from V and 7 bases from J, with 14 bases between. Germline-derived CDR1 and CDR2 are SGHDT and YYEEEE. CDR3 length: 15 amino acids. Written as DNA, the CDR3 is TGTGCCAGCAGCTCGCCCTCTGAACTAAATTCACCCCTCCACTTT. It translates to CASSSPSELNSPLHF.

This clonotype was picked up a small number of times. The chain is built from TRBV10-3 and TRBJ2-3; 11 bases agree with TRBD1. Germline CDR1 ENHRY, CDR2 SYGVKD. V lost 6 bases and J lost 1; bases outside the gene matches: 6. The CDR3 loop spans 16 amino acids. The CDR3 DNA sequence: TGTGCCATCAGCCGGACAGGGGGCGGCGGCACAGATACGCAGTATTTT. Amino acid sequence: CAISRTGGGGTDTQYF.

This clonotype was seen repeatedly, ten times or more. The V and J genes are TRBV12-3 or TRBV12-4 and TRBJ2-3; 10 bases are shared with TRBD2. This CDR3 comprises 18 residues. V lost 1 base to trimming and J lost 3 bases; unmatched junction nucleotides: 10. The chain's CDR3 is CASSLGLSGRGRTDTQYF. The CDR3 DNA reads as TGTGCCAGCAGTTTAGGCTTAAGCGGGAGGGGAAGGACAGATACGCAGTATTTT.

This clonotype occurred many times. The genes are TRBV28 and TRBJ2-3, with D tentatively TRBD2 (7 bases). CDR3 size: 13 residues. Germline CDR1 and CDR2: MDHEN and SYDVKM. V was cut by 5 bases and J by 4 bases, with 10 bases left in between. Here the CDR3 reads CASSRGGADTQYF. In DNA, the CDR3 is TGTGCCAGCAGTAGAGGGGGGGCAGATACGCAGTATTTT. Variable domain in full (rest from reference TRBV28 and TRBJ2-3): DVKVTQSSRYLVKRTGEKVFLECVQDMDHENMFWYRQDPGLGLRLIYFSYDVKMKEKGDIPEGYSVSREKKERFSLILESASTNQTSMYLCASSRGGADTQYFGPGTRLTVL.

The chain joins TRBV12-3 or TRBV12-4 to TRBJ2-1; TRBD2 matches 11 bases. The CDR3 is 16 amino acids. Germline trimming cut 3 bases from V and 7 bases from J; bases unmatched to any gene: 8. The CDR3 sequence: CASSFPRLAGQNEQFF. The CDR3 DNA reads TGTGCCAGCAGTTTTCCCAGACTAGCGGGGCAAAATGAGCAGTTCTTC.

There are many counts of this clonotype. This chain uses TRBV7-8 with TRBJ2-2; possible D gene TRBD2, 5 bases. V was clipped by 5 bases and J by 6 bases, with 16 bases between them. Germline CDR1 and CDR2: SGHVS and FQNEAQ. The CDR3 is 15 amino acids. The CDR3 nucleotides are TGTGCCAGCAGCACAACGGCCGGGGAGTCCGGGGAGCTGTTTTTT. Protein sequence: CASSTTAGESGELFF.

This clonotype was counted at least ten times. The chain is built from TRBV5-1 and TRBJ1-6; D unclear. The CDR3 totals 18 residues. CDR1 is SGHRS and CDR2 is YFSETQ in the germline V gene. Trimming took 7 bases from V and 0 from J, leaving 20 bases between them. Written as DNA, the CDR3 is TGCGCCAGCGTCCAAACGGGGTTTCTCAGCTCCTATAATTCACCCCTCCACTTT. It translates to CASVQTGFLSSYNSPLHF.

The sample holds many counts of this clonotype. The chain employs TRBV20-1 and TRBJ2-1; D may match TRBD1 or TRBD2 (5 bases each). Between the trimmed V and J ends, which lost 0 bases and 15 bases, there was a span of 21 bases. This CDR3 is built from 14 residues. In germline, CDR1 is DFQATT, CDR2 SNEGSKA (reference sequence). The CDR3 bases are TGCAGTGCTAGAGATGAGGTGGGGGACGCTTTCTCGTTCTTC. It codes for CSARDEVGDAFSFF.

This clonotype was picked up many times. The CDR3: CASSITDTQYF. The CDR3 DNA is TGTGCCAGCAGTATCACAGATACGCAGTATTTT. J is TRBJ2-3 and V is TRBV12-3 or TRBV12-4; D gene uncertain. V was trimmed by 5 bases and J by 2 bases, leaving 2 bases between them. There are 11 residues in the CDR3.

This clonotype was observed at least ten times. This sequence joins TRBV5-5 and TRBJ2-1; 7 nucleotides agree with TRBD2. The V gene's germline CDR1 is SGHKS and CDR2 YYEKEE (reference sequence). The V and J ends lost 0 bases and 5 bases, in that order; junction bases with no gene match: 2. This CDR3 region has 14 residues. In DNA form, the CDR3 reads TGTGCCAGCAGCTTGGGACTAGCCCACAATGAGCAGTTCTTC. This gives the protein CASSLGLAHNEQFF.

This clonotype occurred a few times. This rearrangement joins TRBV2 to TRBJ2-2; 12 nucleotides agree with TRBD2. This CDR3 spans 15 amino acids. The ends lost 7 bases at V and 4 bases at J; junction bases unmatched: 4. From germline, CDR1 is SNHLY and CDR2 FYNNEI. The CDR3: CASNRLAGATGELFF. DNA of the CDR3: TGTGCCAGCAATCGACTAGCGGGGGCCACCGGGGAGCTGTTTTTT.

This clonotype was seen repeatedly, ten times or more. The rearrangement links TRBV7-9 to TRBJ1-1, with 11 bases lining up with TRBD1. There are 15 residues in the CDR3. CDR1 SEHNR and CDR2 FQNEAQ come from the germline V gene (reference sequence). Trimming cost V 4 bases and J 4 bases; bases outside gene matches: 5. DNA of the CDR3: TGTGCCAGCAGCTCCCCGGACAGGGGGCGCACTGAAGCTTTCTTT. This translates into CASSSPDRGRTEAFF.

This clonotype was observed at least ten times. This chain joins TRBV12-3 or TRBV12-4 and TRBJ1-1; TRBD1 aligns across 8 bases. The CDR3 extends over 15 amino acids. Trimming at V came to 6 bases and at J to 3 bases, leaving 9 bases not matched to a gene. The CDR3 loop reads CASRYRTGTDTEAFF. In DNA form, the CDR3 reads TGTGCCAGCAGATACCGGACAGGGACGGACACTGAAGCTTTCTTT.

This clonotype was observed many times. The chain links TRBV7-8 to TRBJ2-4; tentative D call: TRBD2 (6 bases). CDR3 length: 20 amino acids. The germline V gene encodes CDR1 SGHVS and CDR2 FQNEAQ. V was pared by 1 base and J by 2 bases, with 24 bases between. CDR3 DNA sequence: TGTGCCAGCAGCTTAGAAGCACCGGGGGATAAGGGAAGATCCAAAAACATTCAGTACTTC. Translation gives CASSLEAPGDKGRSKNIQYF.

There are many counts of this clonotype. This rearrangement joins TRBV27 to TRBJ1-4; 7 nucleotides agree with TRBD1. The CDR3 loop spans 14 amino acids. With 8 bases clipped from V and 0 bases from J, the junction kept 3 bases outside the gene matches. In germline, CDR1 is MNHEY, CDR2 SMNVEV (reference sequence). The CDR3 is CASSGTATNEKLFF. DNA of the CDR3: TGTGCCAGCTCTGGGACAGCAACTAATGAAAAACTGTTTTTT. The whole variable domain, remainder taken from reference TRBV27 and TRBJ1-4, is EAQVTQNPRYLITVTGKKLTVTCSQNMNHEYMSWYRQDPGLGLRQIYYSMNVEVTDKGDVPEGYKVSRKEKRNFPLILESPSPNQTSLYFCASSGTATNEKLFFGSGTQLSVL.

This clonotype was counted at least ten times. The chain employs TRBV7-2 and TRBJ2-5; 12 nucleotides align to TRBD2. The CDR3 covers 15 residues. V lost 5 bases, J lost 2 bases, and 3 bases stayed unmatched. Looked up from germline, CDR1 is SGHTA and CDR2 is FQGNSA. The CDR3 DNA sequence: TGTGCCAGCAGCCCCGGACTAGCGGGGCAAGAGACCCAGTACTTC. Encoded protein: CASSPGLAGQETQYF.

This clonotype was counted at least ten times. This rearrangement joins TRBV10-3 to TRBJ2-2; 9 nucleotides agree with TRBD2. The CDR3 runs to 15 residues. Germline CDR1 reads ENHRY; CDR2 reads SYGVKD. Trimming removed 7 bases from V and 6 bases from J; junction bases left unmatched: 9. The CDR3 DNA is TGTGCCATCACACCGGGACTAGCCGCCCCCGGGGAGCTGTTTTTT. Translating gives CAITPGLAAPGELFF.

This clonotype was observed many times. This chain links TRBV27 with TRBJ2-3; D possibly corresponds to TRBD2 (6 bases). There are 13 residues in the CDR3. Germline V gives CDR1 MNHEY, CDR2 SMNVEV (reference sequence). V lost 5 bases and J 6 bases, leaving 12 bases between the germline ends. The CDR3 protein is CASSRGTGDTQYF. The CDR3 coding sequence is TGTGCCAGCAGTCGGGGGACTGGGGATACGCAGTATTTT.

The sample holds a few counts of this clonotype. This chain connects TRBV18 to TRBJ2-3, with D hard to call. CDR1 is KGHSH and CDR2 is LQKENI in the germline V gene. The V and J ends lost 0 bases and 1 base respectively, with 8 bases between them. The CDR3 consists of 15 residues. The CDR3 loop is CASSPPGSRTDTQYF. CDR3 nucleotide sequence: TGTGCCAGCTCACCACCGGGCAGCCGCACAGATACGCAGTATTTT.

This clonotype was seen repeatedly, ten times or more. V gene TRBV7-9 combines with J gene TRBJ2-1, with 14 bases aligning to TRBD2. The CDR3 sequence is 18 residues long. The J segment lost 0 bases and the V segment lost 5 bases, leaving 6 bases of the junction unmatched. The V gene's germline CDR1 is SEHNR and CDR2 FQNEAQ (reference sequence). The CDR3 here is CASSARTSGGTSYNEQFF. The CDR3 DNA follows: TGTGCCAGCAGCGCGCGGACTAGCGGGGGGACCTCCTACAATGAGCAGTTCTTC.

This clonotype came up many times. The V and J genes are TRBV6-5 and TRBJ1-3; D remains unclear. The CDR3 contains 14 residues. V gave up 7 bases and J gave up 1 base, with 11 bases separating them. Germline V gene sequence: CDR1 MNHEY, CDR2 SVGAGI. Here the CDR3 DNA reads TGTGCCAGCACCCTAACCAAATCTGGAAACACCATATATTTT. This translates into CASTLTKSGNTIYF.

This clonotype was seen only a few times. The CDR3 DNA reads as TGTGCCAGCAGCTCCACGGTTGGGGACCGTGGGTATGGCTACACCTTC. Its translation is CASSSTVGDRGYGYTF. This chain links TRBV14 with TRBJ1-2, with TRBD1 as a possible D gene (5 bases). The V gene's germline CDR1 is SGHDN and CDR2 FVKESK. V was shortened by 5 bases and J by 5 bases, with 21 bases between the two germline ends. CDR3 length: 16 amino acids. Full variable domain (missing parts from reference TRBV14 and TRBJ1-2): EAGVTQFPSHSVIEKGQTVTLRCDPISGHDNLYWYRRVMGKEIKFLLHFVKESKQDESGMPNNRFLAERTGGTYSTLKVQPAELEDSGVYFCASSSTVGDRGYGYTFGSGTRLTVV.

This chain joins TRBV5-1 and TRBJ2-1; TRBD2 matches at 9 bases. CDR3 size: 16 residues. CDR1 and CDR2 (germline): SGHRS, YFSETQ. V shed 2 bases and J 6 bases; nucleotides not matched to a gene: 9. The CDR3 DNA is TGCGCCAGCAGCTTAAGCGGGGGGCCTCTAGGCAATGAGCAGTTCTTC. It is translated as CASSLSGGPLGNEQFF.

There are a few counts of this clonotype. The chain carries TRBV5-4 and TRBJ2-7; 10 bases agree with TRBD1. CDR3 size: 13 residues. V gave up 2 bases and J gave up 5 bases; unmatched junction bases: 1. Looked up from germline, CDR1 is SGHNT and CDR2 is YYREEE (reference sequence). CDR3 sequence: CASSFGTGDEQYF. Written as DNA, the CDR3 is TGTGCCAGCAGCTTCGGGACAGGGGACGAGCAGTACTTC. Variable domain in full (rest from reference TRBV5-4 and TRBJ2-7): ETGVTQSPTHLIKTRGQQVTLRCSSQSGHNTVSWYQQALGQGPQFIFQYYREEENGRGNFPPRFSGLQFPNYSSELNVNALELDDSALYLCASSFGTGDEQYFGPGTRLTVT.

This chain links TRBV7-2 with TRBJ1-5; no reliable D call. Trimming removed 5 bases from V and 5 bases from J, with 10 bases in between. The CDR3 length is 13 residues. The germline CDR1 and CDR2 sequences are SGHTA and FQGNSA. The CDR3 spells CASSPFYDQPQHF. For the CDR3, the DNA is TGTGCCAGCAGCCCCTTCTACGATCAGCCCCAGCATTTT.

Concerning this clonotype itself: Given a much more abundant clone one base away, this may be a read error. The chain has TRBV12-3 or TRBV12-4 and TRBJ1-1; 11 bases map to TRBD1. V gave up 7 bases and J gave up 4 bases; unmatched junction bases: 8. The CDR3 spans 15 residues. Here the CDR3 reads CASNARDRGGTEAFF. As DNA, the CDR3 is TGTGCCAGCAATGCCAGGGACAGGGGGGGCACTGAAGCTTTCTTT.